This T cell receptor (beta chain) was identified in a study of blood T cell repertoires in COVID-19 (dated by TCRdb to 2018 to 2020). In terms of the full investigation: Collaborator samples came from the United States, Italy and Spain and covered acute and convalescent phases of COVID-19. The samples were drawn from the first 160 participants of the ongoing ImmuneRACE study and from 1,200 or so subjects provided by 6 global collaborators. Sample metadata almost always included a de-identified subject ID, COVID-19 status, age in years and sex. The material from the prospective study consisted of cDNA or gDNA derived from T cells, B-cell-depleted T cells, or PBMCs. Deeply sampled blood TCRbeta repertoires from subjects exposed to, actively infected with, or recovered from COVID-19 were included in the dataset. Where HLA class I and class II types were available, the types were taken from metadata supplied by the sample provider, not from assay-based typing. The repertoires were released in a freely available public database intended as a resource for research on the immune response to SARS-CoV-2. Overall results and qualifications from the work: The amount of clinical and demographic metadata varied by source and participant and was provided uncurated.

The CDR3 spans 16 residues, from the cysteine through the phenylalanine. The retained sequence is limited to the CDR3, 48 bases, with the frame set at the first base. Looking up the germline V gene (reference sequence) yields CDR1 LNHDA and CDR2 SQIVND. The V end loses 9 bases and the J end loses 1 base, and a stretch of 21 bases separates them. This clone was detected only a few times. Its specific antigen is unknown. Base qualities are not recorded, but no much larger clone differs from it by a single base. Participants in the prospective study were enrolled through a virtual design, were aged roughly 18 to 100 years, and lived in about 25 United States geographic areas. In the prospective study, participants were assigned to cohorts based on the clinical history participants reported in a screening survey and a study questionnaire. Recovered participants in ImmuneRACE Cohort 3 were defined as having two consecutive negative NP/OP PCR tests, clearance from a healthcare professional, or resolution of symptoms. In the prospective study, mobile phlebotomists collected whole blood, serum and a nasopharyngeal or oropharyngeal swab from each participant. Additional blood draws and questionnaires over a roughly two-month period could optionally be provided by prospective study participants. Before DNA extraction, prospective study blood samples were shipped either frozen or at room temperature.

TCRbeta CDR3 regions were amplified from genomic DNA by means of the immunoSEQ Assay, a bias-controlled multiplex PCR. The authors' analysis ran thus. Within the assay, amplification of reference gene primers was used to estimate how many nucleated cells each sample contained. To quantify the absolute abundance of each unique TCRbeta CDR3 rearrangement, sequence reads were collapsed and filtered. Productive Simpson clonality was computed per sample as the square root of Simpson's diversity index over productive rearrangements. The table was pulled from immuneACCESS by TCRdb, which kept in-frame rearrangements only. Such tables lose some clones; where checked, under half of the loss comes from unresolved V genes, and the rest has no known cause. D and trimming were read from the DNA, whereas the V and J calls and clone size are those reported in that table. Here the sample has about 400,000 clones; about 83% occur a single time. 10% of the sample lies in the top ten.

The specimen sequenced was PBMCs or T cells enriched from blood (not recorded which). Recombination linked TRBV19 to TRBJ1-1; TRBD1 is a possible D gene, resting on 5 matching bases. The clonotype originates from a woman aged 50 to 65 who had recovered from COVID-19. The CDR3 region has the sequence CASRGGQGTGNTEAFF. The DNA sequence reads TGTGCCAGCCGAGGCGGCCAGGGAACGGGGAACACTGAAGCTTTCTTT.